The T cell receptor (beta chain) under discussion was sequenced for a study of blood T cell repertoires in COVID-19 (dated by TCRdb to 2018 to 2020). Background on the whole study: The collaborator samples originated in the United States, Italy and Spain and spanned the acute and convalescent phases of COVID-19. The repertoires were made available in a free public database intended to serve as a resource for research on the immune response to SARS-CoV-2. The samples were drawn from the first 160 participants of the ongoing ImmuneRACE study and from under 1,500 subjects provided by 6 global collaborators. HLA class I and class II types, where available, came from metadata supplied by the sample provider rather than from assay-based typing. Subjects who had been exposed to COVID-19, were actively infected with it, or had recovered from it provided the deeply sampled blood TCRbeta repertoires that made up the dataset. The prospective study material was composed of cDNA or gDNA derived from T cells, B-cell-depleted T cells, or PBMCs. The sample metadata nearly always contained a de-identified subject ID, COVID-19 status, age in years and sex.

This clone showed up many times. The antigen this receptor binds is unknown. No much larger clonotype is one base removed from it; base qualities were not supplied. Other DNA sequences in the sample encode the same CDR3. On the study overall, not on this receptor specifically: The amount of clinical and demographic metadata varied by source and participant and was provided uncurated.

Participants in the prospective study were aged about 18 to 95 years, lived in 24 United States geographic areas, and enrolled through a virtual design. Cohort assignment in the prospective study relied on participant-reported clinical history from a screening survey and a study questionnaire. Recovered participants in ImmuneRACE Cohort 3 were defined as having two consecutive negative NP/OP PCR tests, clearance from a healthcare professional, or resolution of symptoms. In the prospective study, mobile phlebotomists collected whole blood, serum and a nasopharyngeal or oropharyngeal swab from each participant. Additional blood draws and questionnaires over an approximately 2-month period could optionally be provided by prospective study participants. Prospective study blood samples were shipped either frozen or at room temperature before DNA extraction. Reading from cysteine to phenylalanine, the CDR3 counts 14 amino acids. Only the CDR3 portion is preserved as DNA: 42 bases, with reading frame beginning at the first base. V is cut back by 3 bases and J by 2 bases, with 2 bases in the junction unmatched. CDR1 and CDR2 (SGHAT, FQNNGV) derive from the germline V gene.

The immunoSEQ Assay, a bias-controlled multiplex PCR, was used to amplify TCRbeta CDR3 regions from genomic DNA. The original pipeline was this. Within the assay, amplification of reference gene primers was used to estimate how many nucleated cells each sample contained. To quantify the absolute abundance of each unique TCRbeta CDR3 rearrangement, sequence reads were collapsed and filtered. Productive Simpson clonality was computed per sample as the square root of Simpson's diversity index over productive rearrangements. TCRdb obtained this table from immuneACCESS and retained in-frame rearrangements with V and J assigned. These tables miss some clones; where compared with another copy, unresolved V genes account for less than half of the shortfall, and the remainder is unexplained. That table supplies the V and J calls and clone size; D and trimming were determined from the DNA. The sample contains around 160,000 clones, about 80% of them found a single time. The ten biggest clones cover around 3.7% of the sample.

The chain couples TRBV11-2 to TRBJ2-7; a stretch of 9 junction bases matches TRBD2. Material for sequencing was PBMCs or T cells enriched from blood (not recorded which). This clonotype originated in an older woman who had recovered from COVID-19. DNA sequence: TGTGCCAGCAGCTTTAGCGGGGGCCCCTACGAGCAGTACTTC. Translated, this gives CASSFSGGPYEQYF.